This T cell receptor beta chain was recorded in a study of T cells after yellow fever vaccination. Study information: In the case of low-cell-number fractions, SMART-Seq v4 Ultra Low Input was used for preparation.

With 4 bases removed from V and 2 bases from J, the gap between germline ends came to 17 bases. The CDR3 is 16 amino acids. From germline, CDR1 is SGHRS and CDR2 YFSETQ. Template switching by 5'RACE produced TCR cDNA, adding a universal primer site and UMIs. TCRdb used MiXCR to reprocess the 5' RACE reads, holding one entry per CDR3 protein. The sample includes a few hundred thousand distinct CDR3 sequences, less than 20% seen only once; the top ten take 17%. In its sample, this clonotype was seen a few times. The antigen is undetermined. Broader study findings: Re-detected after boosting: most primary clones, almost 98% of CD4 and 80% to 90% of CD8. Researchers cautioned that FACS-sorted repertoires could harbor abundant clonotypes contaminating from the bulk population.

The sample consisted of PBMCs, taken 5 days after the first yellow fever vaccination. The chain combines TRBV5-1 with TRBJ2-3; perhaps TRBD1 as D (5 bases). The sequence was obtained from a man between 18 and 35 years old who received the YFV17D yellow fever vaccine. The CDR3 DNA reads TGCGCCAGCAGCACTGGACACTATTCCCTCACAGATACGCAGTATTTT. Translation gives CASSTGHYSLTDTQYF.